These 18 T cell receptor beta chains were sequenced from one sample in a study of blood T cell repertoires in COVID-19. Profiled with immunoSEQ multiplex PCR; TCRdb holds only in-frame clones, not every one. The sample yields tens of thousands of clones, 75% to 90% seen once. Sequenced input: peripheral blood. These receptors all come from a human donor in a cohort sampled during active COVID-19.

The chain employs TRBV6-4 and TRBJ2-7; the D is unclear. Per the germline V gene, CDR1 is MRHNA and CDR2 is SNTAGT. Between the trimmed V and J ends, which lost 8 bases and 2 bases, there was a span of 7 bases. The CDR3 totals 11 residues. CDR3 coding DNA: TGTGCCAGCCGCGAAGCCTACGAGCAGTACTTC. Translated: CASREAYEQYF.

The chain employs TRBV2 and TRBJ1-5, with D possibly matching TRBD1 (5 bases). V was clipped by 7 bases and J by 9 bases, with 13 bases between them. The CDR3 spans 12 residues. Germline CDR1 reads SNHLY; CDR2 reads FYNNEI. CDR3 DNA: TGTGCCAGCACAGCCAGGGAGGGGCCCCAGCATTTT. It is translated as CASTAREGPQHF. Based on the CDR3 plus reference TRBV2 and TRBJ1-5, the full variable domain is EPEVTQTPSHQVTQMGQEVILRCVPISNHLYFYWYRQILGQKVEFLVSFYNNEISEKSEIFDDQFSVERPDGSNFTLKIRSTKLEDSAMYFCASTAREGPQHFGDGTRLSIL.

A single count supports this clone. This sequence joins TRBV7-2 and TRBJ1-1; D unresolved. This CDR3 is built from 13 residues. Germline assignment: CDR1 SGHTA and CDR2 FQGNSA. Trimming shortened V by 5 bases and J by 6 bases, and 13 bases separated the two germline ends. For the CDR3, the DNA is TGTGCCAGCAGCGCTAGGTTTAACGCTGAAGCTTTCTTT. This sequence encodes CASSARFNAEAFF.

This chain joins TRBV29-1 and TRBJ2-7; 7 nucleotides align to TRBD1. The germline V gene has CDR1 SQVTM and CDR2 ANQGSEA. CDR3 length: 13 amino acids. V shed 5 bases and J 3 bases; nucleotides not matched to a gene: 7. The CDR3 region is CSVRDSEYYEQYF. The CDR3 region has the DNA TGCAGCGTTCGGGACAGTGAGTACTACGAGCAGTACTTC.

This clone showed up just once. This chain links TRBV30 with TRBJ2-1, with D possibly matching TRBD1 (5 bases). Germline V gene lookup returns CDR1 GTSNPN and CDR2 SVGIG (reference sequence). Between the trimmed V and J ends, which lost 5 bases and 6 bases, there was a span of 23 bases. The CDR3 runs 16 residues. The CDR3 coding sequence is TGTGCCTGGGGATCCCTCCGGGCCCCTCAGGGCAATGAGCAGTTCTTC. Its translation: CAWGSLRAPQGNEQFF.

The CDR3 DNA reads as TGTGCCAGTAGTGTCGACAGGGAAGGTTACACCGGGGAGCTGTTTTTT. This gives the protein CASSVDREGYTGELFF. V gene TRBV19 combines with J gene TRBJ2-2, with 7 bases identical to TRBD1. The CDR3 loop spans 16 amino acids. J gave up 3 bases and V 5 bases, and 9 bases lay outside the gene matches. The germline CDR1 and CDR2 sequences are LNHDA and SQIVND (reference sequence).

In DNA form, the CDR3 reads TGCGCCAGCAGCTTACAGGGGAGCCGGGGGGCCAACGTCCTGACTTTC. Amino acid sequence: CASSLQGSRGANVLTF. The chain is built from TRBV5-1 and TRBJ2-6, with 7 bases matching TRBD1. The CDR3 has 16 amino acids. V shed 2 bases and J 4 bases; nucleotides not matched to a gene: 6. CDR1 and CDR2 from the germline V gene are SGHRS and YFSETQ. Using reference TRBV5-1 and TRBJ2-6 for the parts outside the CDR3, the full variable domain is KAGVTQTPRYLIKTRGQQVTLSCSPISGHRSVSWYQQTPGQGLQFLFEYFSETQRNKGNFPGRFSGRQFSNSRSEMNVSTLELGDSALYLCASSLQGSRGANVLTFGAGSRLTVL.

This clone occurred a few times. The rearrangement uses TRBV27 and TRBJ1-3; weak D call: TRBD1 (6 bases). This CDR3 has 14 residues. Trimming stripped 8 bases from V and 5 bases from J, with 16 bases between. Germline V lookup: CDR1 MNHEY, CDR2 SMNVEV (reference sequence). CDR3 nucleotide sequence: TGTGCCAGCGGACAGCAGGGTTCCCGAAACACCATATATTTT. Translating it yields CASGQQGSRNTIYF.

The CDR3 nucleotides are TGTGCCATCAGTGACCCCGCGGGGGGCTACAATGAGCAGTTCTTC. It yields the protein CAISDPAGGYNEQFF. The V and J genes are TRBV10-3 and TRBJ2-1, with 8 bases fitting TRBD2. CDR3 length equals 15 residues. The germline V gene has CDR1 ENHRY and CDR2 SYGVKD. The V gene end was trimmed by 3 bases and the J gene end by 3 bases; junction bases not matched to a gene: 4.

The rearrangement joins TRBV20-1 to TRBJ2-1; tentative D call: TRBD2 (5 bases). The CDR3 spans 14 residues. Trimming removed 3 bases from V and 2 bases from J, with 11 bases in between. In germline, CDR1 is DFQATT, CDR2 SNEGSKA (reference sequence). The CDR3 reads CSASEGRTYNEQFF. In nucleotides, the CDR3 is TGCAGTGCTAGTGAGGGCCGGACCTACAATGAGCAGTTCTTC.

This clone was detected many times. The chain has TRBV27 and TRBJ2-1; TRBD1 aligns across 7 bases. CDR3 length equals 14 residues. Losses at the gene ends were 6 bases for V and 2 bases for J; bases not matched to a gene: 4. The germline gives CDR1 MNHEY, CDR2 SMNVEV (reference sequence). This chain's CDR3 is CASSQQGAYNEQFF. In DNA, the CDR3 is TGTGCCAGCAGCCAGCAGGGGGCCTACAATGAGCAGTTCTTC.

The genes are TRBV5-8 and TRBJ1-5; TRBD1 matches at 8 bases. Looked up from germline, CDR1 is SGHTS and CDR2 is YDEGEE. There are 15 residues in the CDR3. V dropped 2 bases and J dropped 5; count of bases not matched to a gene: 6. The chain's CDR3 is CASSFPNRGDQPQHF. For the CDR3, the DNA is TGTGCCAGCAGCTTTCCAAACAGGGGGGATCAGCCCCAGCATTTT. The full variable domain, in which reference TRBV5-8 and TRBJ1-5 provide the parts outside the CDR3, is EAGVTQSPTHLIKTRGQQATLRCSPISGHTSVYWYQQALGLGLQFLLWYDEGEERNRGNFPPRFSGRQFPNYSSELNVNALELEDSALYLCASSFPNRGDQPQHFGDGTRLSIL.

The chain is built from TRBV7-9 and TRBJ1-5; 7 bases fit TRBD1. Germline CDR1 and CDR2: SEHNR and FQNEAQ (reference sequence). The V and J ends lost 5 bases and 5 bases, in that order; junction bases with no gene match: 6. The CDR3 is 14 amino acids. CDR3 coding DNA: TGTGCCAGCAGCCTCCGACAGGGACATCAGCCCCAGCATTTT. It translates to CASSLRQGHQPQHF.

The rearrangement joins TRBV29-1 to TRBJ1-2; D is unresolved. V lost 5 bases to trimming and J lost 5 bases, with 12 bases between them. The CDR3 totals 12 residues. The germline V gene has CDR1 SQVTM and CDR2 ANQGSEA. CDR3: CSVSELNYGYTF. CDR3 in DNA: TGCAGCGTTTCTGAACTCAATTATGGCTACACCTTC.

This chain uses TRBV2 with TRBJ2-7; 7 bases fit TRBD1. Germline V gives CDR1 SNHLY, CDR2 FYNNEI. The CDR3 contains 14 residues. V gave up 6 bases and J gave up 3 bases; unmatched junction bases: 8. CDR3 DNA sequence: TGTGCCAGCAGCAGACAGGGTCGTTTCTACGAGCAGTACTTC. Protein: CASSRQGRFYEQYF.

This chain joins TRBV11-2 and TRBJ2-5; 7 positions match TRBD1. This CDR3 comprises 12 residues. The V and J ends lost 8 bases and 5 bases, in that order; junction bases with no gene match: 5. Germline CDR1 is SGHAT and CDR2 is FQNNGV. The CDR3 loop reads CASGVTGETQYF. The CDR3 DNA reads TGTGCCAGCGGGGTGACAGGGGAGACCCAGTACTTC.

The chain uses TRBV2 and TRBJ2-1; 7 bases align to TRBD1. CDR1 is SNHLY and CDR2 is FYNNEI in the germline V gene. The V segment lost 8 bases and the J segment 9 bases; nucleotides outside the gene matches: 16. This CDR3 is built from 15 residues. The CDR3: CASDAARTGSLEQFF. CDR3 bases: TGTGCCAGCGACGCCGCCCGGACAGGAAGTCTTGAGCAGTTCTTC. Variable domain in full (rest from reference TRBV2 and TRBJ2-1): EPEVTQTPSHQVTQMGQEVILRCVPISNHLYFYWYRQILGQKVEFLVSFYNNEISEKSEIFDDQFSVERPDGSNFTLKIRSTKLEDSAMYFCASDAARTGSLEQFFGPGTRLTVL.

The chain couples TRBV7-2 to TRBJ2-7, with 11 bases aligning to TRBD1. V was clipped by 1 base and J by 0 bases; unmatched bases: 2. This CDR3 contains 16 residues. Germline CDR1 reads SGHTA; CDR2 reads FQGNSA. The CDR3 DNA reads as TGTGCCAGCAGCTTAGGGGGACAGGGGGGCTCCTACGAGCAGTACTTC. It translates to CASSLGGQGGSYEQYF.